The 2 T cell receptor beta chains below all came from one sample that was sequenced in a study of CD8 T cells in ankylosing spondylitis. Whole-study results and caveats: Fewer than 10 highly homologous variants formed a TCR beta motif that appeared characteristic of ankylosing spondylitis blood.

No antigens are known for them. TCRdb re-called the 5' RACE reads through MiXCR, storing one row per CDR3 protein. The sample consists of 800,000 to 900,000 distinct CDR3 sequences, about an eighth of them appearing once. The sample consisted of blood, either unsorted or a sorted T cell fraction (not recorded which). The source of these receptors is a male donor with ankylosing spondylitis.

This clonotype was seen at least ten times. The CDR3 coding sequence is TGTGCCAGCAGTTCCGGGACCATGACGAGGACCGGGGAGCTGTTTTTT. Translating it yields CASSSGTMTRTGELFF. V gene TRBV6-5 combines with J gene TRBJ2-2; D may be TRBD1 or TRBD2 (5 bases each). The germline V gene encodes CDR1 MNHEY and CDR2 SVGAGI. The CDR3 totals 16 residues. V was trimmed by 4 bases and J by 5 bases, leaving 17 bases between them.

This clonotype was detected a few times. The chain couples TRBV7-8 to TRBJ2-7; no reliable D call. CDR3 length equals 12 residues. The germline V and J ends were trimmed by 5 bases and 6 bases, with 11 bases remaining between them. Germline V gives CDR1 SGHVS, CDR2 FQNEAQ. Written as DNA, the CDR3 is TGTGCCAGCAGCCCCCAACCCCGCGAGCAGTACTTC. This codes for CASSPQPREQYF.